This entry lists 6 T cell receptor beta chains sequenced from one sample in a study of T cell repertoires in cytomegalovirus infection (dated by TCRdb to about 2019). For sequencing, an Illumina HiSeq 1500 was employed. Clones were called with MiXCR by TCRdb after fastp trimmed the public reads at Q25, and only in-frame beta chains were retained. Every CDR3 protein is listed once, alongside the most common genes and DNA of its rows. In this sample the table shows fewer than 550,000 distinct CDR3 sequences, roughly 31% of which occur a single time. The leading ten clones occupy roughly 15% of the sample. Sequences were obtained from PBMCs. Source of these receptors: a human donor in good health (CMV status not recorded). Some clones in this sample may be carry-over from other donors' samples.

In regard to this clonotype: Just one base apart from a much larger clone, this may be a read error. This chain's CDR3 is CASRLGGWEKLFF. Written as DNA, the CDR3 is TGTGCCAGCAGATTGGGAGGGTGGGAAAAACTGTTTTTT. V is TRBV7-2 and J is TRBJ1-4; D is unclear. The CDR3 is 13 residues long. The V end was cut by 6 bases, the J end by 8 bases, with 13 bases between. CDR1 is SGHTA, CDR2 FQGNSA, per germline.

The chain employs TRBV9 and TRBJ2-7; no clear D gene. CDR1 is SGDLS and CDR2 is YYNGEE in the germline V gene. V was pared by 5 bases and J by 0 bases, with 9 bases between. This CDR3 is built from 13 residues. In nucleotides, the CDR3 is TGTGCCAGCAGTAGGGAAAGCTCCTACGAGCAGTACTTC. Amino acids: CASSRESSYEQYF.

The V gene is TRBV28, the J gene TRBJ2-1, with D possibly matching TRBD1 (5 bases). The V end lost 8 bases, the J end lost 6 bases, and 8 bases lay between the germline ends. CDR1 is MDHEN and CDR2 is SYDVKM in the germline V gene. The CDR3 loop spans 11 amino acids. This CDR3 is CASQRGNEQFF. CDR3 nucleotide sequence: TGTGCCAGCCAAAGGGGCAATGAGCAGTTCTTC.

The chain has TRBV5-1 and TRBJ2-5; possible D gene TRBD1, 5 bases. The germline V gene has CDR1 SGHRS and CDR2 YFSETQ. CDR3 length: 15 amino acids. Trimming removed 4 bases from V and 2 bases from J, with 15 bases in between. CDR3 DNA: TGCGCCAGCAGCCTAATCGCCAGGGCTCAAGAGACCCAGTACTTC. This sequence encodes CASSLIARAQETQYF.

This clonotype was counted a few times. This chain links TRBV28 with TRBJ1-6; TRBD1 agrees at 8 bases. The CDR3 totals 15 residues. Looked up from germline, CDR1 is MDHEN and CDR2 is SYDVKM. The trim removed 3 bases at V and 6 bases at J, leaving 4 bases unmatched. CDR3 nucleotides: TGTGCCAGCAGTTTGGAGGACAGGGCTAATTCACCCCTCCACTTT. Its translation: CASSLEDRANSPLHF.

As concerns this clonotype: The junction and the germline gene differ at one end; a read error may be behind it. CDR3 loop: CASTFGARQPQNF. Written as DNA, the CDR3 is TGTGCCAGTACATTCGGGGCCAGGCAGCCCCAGAATTTT. This sequence joins TRBV19 and TRBJ1-5; D perhaps matches TRBD1 (5 bases). Germline lookup yields CDR1 LNHDA and CDR2 SQIVND (reference sequence). The CDR3 loop spans 13 amino acids.